This paragraph covers one T cell receptor beta chain sequence. Antigen: not known. The entry originates in a study of beta chain features in type 1 diabetes. Study as a whole: Age, gender, cell numbers and subset yield matched between patients and controls. Overall study results and limits: Moderate but significant shortening of TCRB CDR3s was recorded in all four CD4+ subsets from Type 1 diabetes patients.

The CDR3 covers 13 residues. Germline values: CDR1 SNHLY, CDR2 FYNNEI. Trimming took off 6 bases at V and 6 bases at J, with 11 bases between the two ends. The study reverse transcribed the entire isolated RNA, so it sequenced expressed TCRB transcripts. TCRdb keeps only in-frame clones here, not all; method: immunoSEQ multiplex PCR. Of hundreds of thousands of clones in the sample, more than 12% were seen once. The clonotype originates from a young man with type 1 diabetes. The gene calls are TRBV2 and TRBJ2-2; unclear D gene. Material: naive CD4+ T cells from blood. CDR3: CASRAIGAGELFF. CDR3 coding DNA: TGTGCCAGCAGGGCCATAGGAGCCGGGGAGCTGTTTTTT.